This TCR beta chain was sequenced in a study of blood T cell repertoires in COVID-19. Looking at the study overall: The samples span acute and convalescent COVID-19 from the United States, Italy and Spain. PBMCs, B-cell-depleted T cells, or T cells were the source of the cDNA or gDNA that made up the material.

As originally analysed: The assay estimated nucleated cells by amplifying reference gene primers. Sequenced by immunoSEQ multiplex PCR; TCRdb stores in-frame clones only, minus some. V, J and clone size reflect that table, while D and trimming were determined from the DNA. The sample lists under 250,000 clones, around three quarters seen once, with 7.2% in the top ten. Input material: peripheral blood. The receptor's source is a woman in her seventies with acute or convalescent COVID-19.

The CDR3 DNA is TGTGCCAGCAGCCCGTCTCCGGGACTACCTCAAGATACGCAGTATTTT. Its protein is CASSPSPGLPQDTQYF. J is TRBJ2-3 and V is TRBV7-3, with 7 bases fitting TRBD2. The CDR3 spans 16 residues. V gave up 5 bases and J gave up 5 bases; unmatched junction bases: 13. Germline V gene lookup returns CDR1 SGHTA and CDR2 FQGTGA.